This T cell receptor beta chain emerged from a study of blood T cells in healthy people across ages (dated by TCRdb to the mid-2010s). About the study as a whole: In model experiments, roughly one uniquely barcoded TCR beta cDNA molecule per two T cells was captured by template switching. Using the same blood draw, the study looked at two additional independent replicas of 1 million unique cDNA reads for two donors, one aged 18 to 30 and the other aged 80 or older. Using deep sequencing normalized with unique cDNA molecular identifiers, the study measured how TCR beta repertoire diversity changes with age. The donors were split into four age groups: young (average about 15 years), middle-aged (over 35), aged (roughly 68) and long-lived (roughly 86). To avoid experimental bias, donors of different ages were randomly spread across the sequencing lanes.

Taken from cysteine to phenylalanine, the CDR3 has 19 residues. Solely the CDR3 DNA is kept, with 57 bases framed from the first base. The CDR1 and CDR2 encoded by the germline V gene (reference sequence) are DFQATT and SNEGSKA. At the junction V is shortened by 0 bases and J by 3 bases, with 24 bases in between. The library was generated by 5' RACE. Sequenced using an Illumina HiSeq 2500. A second PCR of roughly 6 to 12 cycles was performed with a sample-barcoded 5' primer and a J-beta primer mix. A template-switch 5' adaptor carrying 12 random nucleotides introduced a unique molecular identifier onto each TCR beta cDNA molecule. Each sample yielded at least 3 million CDR3-containing paired-end reads. All of the RNA was converted into first-strand cDNA using the Mint cDNA synthesis kit, with a TRBC-specific oligonucleotide serving as the primer. After uracil-DNA glycosylase treatment, a first 18-cycle PCR used universal primers M1SS and BC2_uni_R on all cDNA. Processing in the source paper ran as follows. Each sample was normalized by randomly selecting 1 million high-quality reads, each carrying a distinct molecular identifier. Reads sharing molecular identifiers were discarded rather than binned into consensus sequences. MiTCR, set to a Q25 quality threshold and the strictest error-elimination algorithm, was used for CDR3 identification, clonotype clustering and error correction. Lower-bound total TCR beta diversity was estimated with a nonparametric unseen species model using Euler transformation. TCRdb reanalyzed the raw reads on its own, using fastp at Q25 for trimming and MiXCR for clone calling, and kept in-frame beta chains. Each CDR3 protein appears once, grouped with its most common genes and DNA. The V and J calls were determined by TCRdb, not by the authors. The sample has about 750,000 distinct CDR3 sequences on record, about 55% of them singletons. About 38% of the sample comes from the top ten.

The donors were a few dozen Caucasian individuals from Russia, aged roughly 6 to 100 years, who were systemically healthy. Around 10 milliliters of peripheral blood were drawn from each donor into EDTA-treated Vacutainer tubes. PBMCs were isolated by Ficoll-Paque density-gradient centrifugation, with at least 6 million obtained per sample. Trizol reagent was used to extract total RNA from PBMCs, with at least 5 micrograms per sample. For every donor, flow cytometry on a PBMC aliquot measured the percentage of naive CD45RAhigh/CD27high T cells. Paper-wide results and their limitations: Because the CMV infection status of the donors was unknown, age-related changes in expanded clonotypes may potentially have been confounded. Total diversity estimates from one million sequenced T cells were considered lower bounds and underestimates. Since profiling was done on bulk unsorted PBMCs, naive and antigen-experienced compartments could not be conclusively compared. The percentage of naive T cells measured by flow cytometry correlated strongly with observed TCR beta diversity. Observed TCR beta diversity per million T cells fell roughly linearly with age, and a significant reduction was already apparent by age approximately 41. Compared with the aged group, the long-lived group had more naive CD4+ T cells, fewer expanded clones and increased TCR diversity, a pattern suggesting age selection.

Remarks on this clonotype: It lacks a known antigen. Nothing much larger sits one base from this clone, and base qualities are not available.

The sequence came from a man older than 75 in good health. The sequencing sample was made of blood. The chain was built from TRBV20-1 and TRBJ2-1; perhaps TRBD2 is the D gene, with 6 bases matching. CDR3 region: CSARDGEVWTGANYNEQFF. The nucleotide sequence is given as TGCAGTGCTAGAGATGGTGAGGTATGGACGGGAGCGAACTACAATGAGCAGTTCTTC.